This TCR beta chain came from a study of blood T cell repertoires in COVID-19. Study context: The origin of the acute and convalescent COVID-19 samples was the United States, Italy and Spain. Sample material is recorded as cDNA or gDNA derived from T cells, B-cell-depleted T cells, or PBMCs.

This clone appeared a few times. Germline V gene lookup returns CDR1 MNHEY and CDR2 SVGAGI. The V and J ends lost 6 bases and 4 bases, in that order; junction bases with no gene match: 8. This CDR3 comprises 14 residues. In the source study's methods: Counts of nucleated cells, estimated from reference gene primer amplification, were obtained. The protocol was immunoSEQ multiplex PCR, while the TCRdb copy is restricted to in-frame clones and leaves out a portion. That table is the source of V, J and clone size, and D and trimming were worked out from the DNA. In the table there are 350,000 or so clones, around four fifths of which are singletons.

This clonotype was obtained from a man aged 25-45 years with active or convalescent COVID-19. This rearrangement joins TRBV6-5 to TRBJ2-5, with TRBD1 identical over 7 bases. Sequencing was done on a sample of peripheral blood. CDR3 DNA: TGTGCCAGCAGCCCGAGGGGGCCCGGAGAGACCCAGTACTTC. Its translation: CASSPRGPGETQYF.